A single TCR beta chain is shown here with its context. Its antigen is unidentified. The germline gives CDR1 SQVTM, CDR2 ANQGSEA. V lost 7 bases and J lost 2; bases outside the gene matches: 13. There are 15 residues in the CDR3. Through a sample-barcoded 5' primer and a J-beta primer mix, a second PCR was run for roughly 6 to 11 cycles. A 12-random-nucleotide template-switch adaptor tagged each cDNA molecule. TCRdb re-called the 5' RACE reads with MiXCR, one entry per CDR3 protein. The table has hundreds of thousands of distinct CDR3 sequences, around 46% seen once; the top ten hold under 15%. The data derive from a study of blood T cells in healthy people across ages. Overall study context: Template switching recovered approximately one barcoded beta molecule for every two T cells.

Whole-study results and caveats: The study could not conclusively compare naive and antigen-experienced cells, given its unsorted PBMCs.

V and J are TRBV29-1 and TRBJ2-7; 8 bases align to TRBD1. The clonotype was recovered from a man aged 30 to 39 in good health. The sample consisted of blood. CDR3 nucleotide sequence: TGCAGCGCCACAGGCCCAGGGGGCGATGCCTACGAGCAGTACTTC. It is translated as CSATGPGGDAYEQYF.